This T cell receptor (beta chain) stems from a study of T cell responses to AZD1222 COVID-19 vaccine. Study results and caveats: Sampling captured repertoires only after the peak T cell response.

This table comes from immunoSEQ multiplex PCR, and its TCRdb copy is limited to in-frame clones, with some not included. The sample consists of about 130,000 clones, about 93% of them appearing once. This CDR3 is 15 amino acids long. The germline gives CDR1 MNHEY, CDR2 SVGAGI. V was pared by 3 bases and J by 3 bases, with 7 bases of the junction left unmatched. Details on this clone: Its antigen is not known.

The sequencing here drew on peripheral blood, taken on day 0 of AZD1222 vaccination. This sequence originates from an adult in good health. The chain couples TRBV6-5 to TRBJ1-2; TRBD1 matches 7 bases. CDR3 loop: CASSYLMTGHYGYTF. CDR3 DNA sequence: TGTGCCAGCAGTTATTTAATGACAGGGCACTATGGCTACACCTTC.